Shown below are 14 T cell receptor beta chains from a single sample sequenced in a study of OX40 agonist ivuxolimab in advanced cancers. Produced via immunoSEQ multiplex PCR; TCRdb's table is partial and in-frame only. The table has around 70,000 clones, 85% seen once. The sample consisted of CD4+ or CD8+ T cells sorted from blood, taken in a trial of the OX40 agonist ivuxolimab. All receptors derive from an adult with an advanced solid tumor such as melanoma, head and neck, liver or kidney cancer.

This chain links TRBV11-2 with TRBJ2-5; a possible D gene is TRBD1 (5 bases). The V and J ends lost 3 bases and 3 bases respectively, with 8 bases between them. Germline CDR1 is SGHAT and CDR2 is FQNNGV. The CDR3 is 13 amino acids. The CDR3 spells CASSFWGEETQYF. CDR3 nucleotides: TGTGCCAGCAGCTTTTGGGGCGAAGAGACCCAGTACTTC.

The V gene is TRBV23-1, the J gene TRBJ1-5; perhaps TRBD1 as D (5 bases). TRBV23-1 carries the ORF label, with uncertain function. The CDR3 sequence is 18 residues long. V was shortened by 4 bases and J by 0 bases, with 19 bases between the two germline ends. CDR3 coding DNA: TGCGCCAGCAGTCGAGCCGCGGGGGGTGAAGATAGCAATCAGCCCCAGCATTTT. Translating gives CASSRAAGGEDSNQPQHF.

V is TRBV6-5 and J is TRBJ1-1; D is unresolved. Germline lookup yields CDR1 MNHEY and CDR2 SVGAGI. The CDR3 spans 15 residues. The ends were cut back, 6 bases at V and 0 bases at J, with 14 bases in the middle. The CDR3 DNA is TGTGCCAGCAGCCCTCGACCGAACTTGAACACTGAAGCTTTCTTT. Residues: CASSPRPNLNTEAFF.

Written as DNA, the CDR3 is TGTGCCAGCAGCTTCTTTCCCGGGACATCCGAGCAGTACTTC. The encoded protein is CASSFFPGTSEQYF. The V call is TRBV11-2, the J call TRBJ2-7; maybe TRBD1 (6 bases). There are 14 residues in the CDR3. CDR1 SGHAT and CDR2 FQNNGV come from the germline V gene. The germline V and J ends were trimmed by 3 bases and 6 bases, with 15 bases remaining between them.

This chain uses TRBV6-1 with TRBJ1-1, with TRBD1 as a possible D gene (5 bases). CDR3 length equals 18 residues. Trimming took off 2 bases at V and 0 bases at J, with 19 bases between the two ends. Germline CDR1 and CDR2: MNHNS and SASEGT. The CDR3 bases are TGTGCCAGCAGTGAAACTGAGGTCCTAGGGGCCATGAACACTGAAGCTTTCTTT. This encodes CASSETEVLGAMNTEAFF.

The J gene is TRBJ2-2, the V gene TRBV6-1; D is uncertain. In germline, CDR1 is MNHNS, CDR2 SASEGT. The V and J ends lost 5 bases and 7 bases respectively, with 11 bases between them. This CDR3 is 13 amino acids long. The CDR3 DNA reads TGTGCCAGCAGTTTAGTGGAGAGCGGGGAGCTGTTTTTT. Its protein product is CASSLVESGELFF.

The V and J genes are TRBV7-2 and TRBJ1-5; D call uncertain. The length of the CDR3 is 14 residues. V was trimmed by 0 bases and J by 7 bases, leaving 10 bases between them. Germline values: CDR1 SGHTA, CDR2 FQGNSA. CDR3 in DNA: TGTGCCAGCAGCTTAGCAGACCTTGGACAGCCCCAGCATTTT. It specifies CASSLADLGQPQHF.

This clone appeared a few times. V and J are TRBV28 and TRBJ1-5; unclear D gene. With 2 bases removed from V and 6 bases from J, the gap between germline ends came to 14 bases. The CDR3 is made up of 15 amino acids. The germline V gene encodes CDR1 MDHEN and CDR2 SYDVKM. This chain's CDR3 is CASSLNSGGSQPQHF. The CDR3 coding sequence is TGTGCCAGCAGTTTAAATTCCGGCGGCAGTCAGCCCCAGCATTTT.

In nucleotides, the CDR3 is TGTGCCAGCAGTTCGGACGGAAAAATGAACACCGGGGAGCTGTTTTTT. This sequence encodes CASSSDGKMNTGELFF. The rearrangement joins TRBV2 to TRBJ2-2, with D uncertain. V dropped 5 bases and J dropped 1 base, with 14 bases sitting between them. Germline assignment: CDR1 SNHLY and CDR2 FYNNEI. This CDR3 spans 16 amino acids.

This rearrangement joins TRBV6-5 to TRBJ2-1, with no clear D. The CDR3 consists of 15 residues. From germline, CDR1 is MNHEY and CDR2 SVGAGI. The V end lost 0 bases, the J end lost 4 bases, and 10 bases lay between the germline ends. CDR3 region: CASSYSGGRYNEQFF. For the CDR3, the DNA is TGTGCCAGCAGTTACTCCGGCGGTAGATACAATGAGCAGTTCTTC.

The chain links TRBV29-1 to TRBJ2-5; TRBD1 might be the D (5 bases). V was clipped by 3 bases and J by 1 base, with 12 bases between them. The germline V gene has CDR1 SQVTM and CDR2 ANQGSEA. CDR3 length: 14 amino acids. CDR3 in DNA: TGCAGCGTTGACCCGCTGGACACCCAAGAGACCCAGTACTTC. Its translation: CSVDPLDTQETQYF.

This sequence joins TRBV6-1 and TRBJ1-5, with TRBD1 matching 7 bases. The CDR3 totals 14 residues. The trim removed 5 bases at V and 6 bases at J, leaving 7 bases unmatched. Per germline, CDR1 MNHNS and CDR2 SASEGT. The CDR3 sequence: CASSQGGDGQPQHF. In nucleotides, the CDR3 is TGTGCCAGCAGTCAGGGGGGGGACGGTCAGCCCCAGCATTTT.

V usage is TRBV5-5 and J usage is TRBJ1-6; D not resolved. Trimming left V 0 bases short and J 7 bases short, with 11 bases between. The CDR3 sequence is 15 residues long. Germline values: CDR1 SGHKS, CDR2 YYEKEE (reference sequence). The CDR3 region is CASSLAIIGNSPLHF. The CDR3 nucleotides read TGTGCCAGCAGCTTGGCGATTATAGGGAATTCACCCCTCCACTTT.

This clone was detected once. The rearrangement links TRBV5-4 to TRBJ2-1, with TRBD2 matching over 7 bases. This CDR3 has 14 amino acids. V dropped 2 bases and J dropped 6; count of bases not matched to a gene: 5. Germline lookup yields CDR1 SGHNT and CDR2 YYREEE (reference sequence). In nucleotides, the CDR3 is TGTGCCAGCAGCTTTAGGACTAGTCGCAATGAGCAGTTCTTC. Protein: CASSFRTSRNEQFF.